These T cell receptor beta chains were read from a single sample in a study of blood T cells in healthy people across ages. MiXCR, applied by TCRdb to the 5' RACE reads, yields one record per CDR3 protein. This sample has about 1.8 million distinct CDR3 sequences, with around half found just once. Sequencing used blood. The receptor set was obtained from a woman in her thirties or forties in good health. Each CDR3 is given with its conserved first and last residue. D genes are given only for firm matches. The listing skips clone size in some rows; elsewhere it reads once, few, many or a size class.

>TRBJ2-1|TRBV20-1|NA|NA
TGCAGTGCTAGATCCCCAGGGAGTTATAGAGGCTCCTACAATGAGCAGTTCTTC
CSARSPGSYRGSYNEQFF
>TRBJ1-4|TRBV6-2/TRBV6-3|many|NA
TGTGCCAGCAGTCCCGCATTGGGTAGAGGATCAACTAATGAAAAACTGTTTTTT
CASSPALGRGSTNEKLFF
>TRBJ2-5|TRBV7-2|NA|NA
TGTGCCAGCAGCTTAGGAGCGGGTCGGAGAGAAGAGACCCAGTACTTC
CASSLGAGRREETQYF
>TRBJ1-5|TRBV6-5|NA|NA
TGTGCCAGCAGCCCGGCCGGCCGGGGGGATAATCAGCCCCAGCATTTT
CASSPAGRGDNQPQHF
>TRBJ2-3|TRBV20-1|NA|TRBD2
TGCAGTGCTAGAGATTCATCAGCGGGGGGTTGGGATACGCAGTATTTT
CSARDSSAGGWDTQYF
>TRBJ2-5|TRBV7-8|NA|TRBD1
TGTGCCAGCAGACCTACAGGGGTCTTAGCGGAGACCCAGTACTTC
CASRPTGVLAETQYF
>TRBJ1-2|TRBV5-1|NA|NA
TGTGCCAGCAGTTCGGGGGGGAATGGCTACACCTTC
CASSSGGNGYTF
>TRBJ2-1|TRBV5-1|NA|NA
TGCGCCAGCGCCCAAATTGGGCACAATGAGCAGTTCTTC
CASAQIGHNEQFF
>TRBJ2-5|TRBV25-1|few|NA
TGTGCCAGCAGTGAATATGATACCCTAATGGGGGAGACCCAGTACTTC
CASSEYDTLMGETQYF
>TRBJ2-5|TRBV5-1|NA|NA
TGCGCCAGCAGTGGTCTTTCCGGGGAAGAGACCCAGTACTTC
CASSGLSGEETQYF
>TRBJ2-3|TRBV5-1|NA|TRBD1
TGCGCCAGCAGAGAGGGGGCTCAAGATACGCAGTATTTT
CASREGAQDTQYF
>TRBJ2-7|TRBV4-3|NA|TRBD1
TGCGCCAGAACCATTAGAACGAAGACAGGGGGCGTGTCCTACGAGCAGTACTTC
CARTIRTKTGGVSYEQYF
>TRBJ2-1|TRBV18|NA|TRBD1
TGTGCCAGCTCACCAAGGACAGGGCTTCATGAGCAGTTCTTC
CASSPRTGLHEQFF
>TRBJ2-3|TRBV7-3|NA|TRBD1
TGTGCCAGCAGCCTCAGGAAAGGGGGCGGGACAGATACGCAGTATTTT
CASSLRKGGGTDTQYF
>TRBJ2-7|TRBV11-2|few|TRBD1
TGTGCCAGCAGCCAAAGACCCTACGGGACAGGATCCTACGAGCAGTACTTC
CASSQRPYGTGSYEQYF
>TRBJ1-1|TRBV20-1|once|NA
TGCAGTGCTAGCCAATTTCCTGAAGCTTTCTTT
CSASQFPEAFF
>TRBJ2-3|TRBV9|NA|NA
TGTGCCAGCAGCGCAGGAAGGGGGGCCAGCACAGATACGCAGTATTTT
CASSAGRGASTDTQYF
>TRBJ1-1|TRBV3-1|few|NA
TGTGCCAGCAGCCCGCACCCGAACACTGAAGCTTTCTTT
CASSPHPNTEAFF
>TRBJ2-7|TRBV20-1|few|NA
TGCAGTGCTAACCCTACGGGAACCTCCTACGAGCAGTACTTC
CSANPTGTSYEQYF
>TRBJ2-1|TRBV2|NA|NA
TGTGCCAGCCACTCTCGCCGGGGGGCCGACAATGAGCAGTTCTTC
CASHSRRGADNEQFF
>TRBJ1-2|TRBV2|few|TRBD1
TGTGCCAGCAGAGAACCGATGTCGGGACAGGGGAACTATGGCTACACCTTC
CASREPMSGQGNYGYTF
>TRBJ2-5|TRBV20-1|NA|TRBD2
TGCAGTGCTAGCCTGACTAGCGTAGAGACCCAGTACTTC
CSASLTSVETQYF
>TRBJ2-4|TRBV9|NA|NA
TGTGCCAGCAGCGTAGGTGGGACGGTGGACATTCAGTACTTC
CASSVGGTVDIQYF
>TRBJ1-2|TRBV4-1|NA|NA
TGCGCCAGCAGCCAAGACCTCCTGGGCTACACCTTC
CASSQDLLGYTF
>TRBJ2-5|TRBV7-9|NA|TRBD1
TGTGCCAGCAGCGCCACCGGACAGGGATCCAGAGAGACCCAGTACTTC
CASSATGQGSRETQYF
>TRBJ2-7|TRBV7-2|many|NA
TGTGCCAGCAGCTGGGGGAGCTCCTACGAGCAGTACTTC
CASSWGSSYEQYF
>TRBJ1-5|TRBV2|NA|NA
TGTGCCAGCAGTGACGGGGGGAATGTGAGCAATCAGCCCCAGCATTTT
CASSDGGNVSNQPQHF
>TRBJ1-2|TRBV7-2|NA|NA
TGTGCCAGCAGCCTCCGACAGGCTCCCTATGGCTACACCTTC
CASSLRQAPYGYTF
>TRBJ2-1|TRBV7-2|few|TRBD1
TGTGCCAGCAGCTTAGGTGTTTATGGGACAGGGGGCCTTCTGAATGAGCAGTTCTTC
CASSLGVYGTGGLLNEQFF
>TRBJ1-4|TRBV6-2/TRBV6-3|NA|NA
TGTGCCACCTCGACGGTTAATACTGAAAAACTGTTTTTT
CATSTVNTEKLFF
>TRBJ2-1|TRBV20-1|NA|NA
TGCAGTGCTAGAGTTGGGACGGTCTACAATGAGCAGTTCTTC
CSARVGTVYNEQFF
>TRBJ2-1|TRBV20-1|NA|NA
TGCAGTGCCAGGGGACTCCTCAATGAGCAGTTCTTC
CSARGLLNEQFF
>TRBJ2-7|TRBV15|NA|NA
TGTGCCACCAGCTTAGGAGGGACAGCTAACCGGTACGAGCAGTACTTC
CATSLGGTANRYEQYF
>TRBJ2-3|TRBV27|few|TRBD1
TGTGCCAGCAGTACAAGGGACAGGGGTGGAGATACGCAGTATTTT
CASSTRDRGGDTQYF
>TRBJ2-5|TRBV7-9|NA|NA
TGTGCCAGCAGTACGGCCCAGACCCAGTACTTC
CASSTAQTQYF
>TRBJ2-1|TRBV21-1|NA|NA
TGTGCCAGCAGCAATAGGGACAGGTACGATGAGCAGTTCTTC
CASSNRDRYDEQFF
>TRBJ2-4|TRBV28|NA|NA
TGTGCCAGCAGTTTGGGACGGACCAAGTACTTC
CASSLGRTKYF
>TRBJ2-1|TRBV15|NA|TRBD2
TGTGCCACCAGCCTTCCACTAGCGGGGGGGCCTTATAATGAGCAGTTCTTC
CATSLPLAGGPYNEQFF
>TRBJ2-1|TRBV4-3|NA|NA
TGCGCCAGCAGCCAGGACTCATCATCAACGAATGAGCAGTTCTTC
CASSQDSSSTNEQFF
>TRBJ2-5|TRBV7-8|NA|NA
TGTGCCAGCAGCTTAAGGGACTCCCTCGTGCAGTACTTC
CASSLRDSLVQYF
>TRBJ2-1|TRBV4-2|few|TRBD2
TGTGCCAGCAGCCAAAGCGCGGGGGGGCCGCCCTACAATGAGCAGTTCTTC
CASSQSAGGPPYNEQFF
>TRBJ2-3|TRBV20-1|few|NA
TGCAGTGCCACCCGGGCCACAGATACGCAGTATTTT
CSATRATDTQYF
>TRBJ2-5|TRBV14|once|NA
TGTGCCAGCAGCCAAGAGAACACGGTGCTTACGGAGACCCAGTACTTC
CASSQENTVLTETQYF
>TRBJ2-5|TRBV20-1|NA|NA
TGCAGTGTTAGAGCCTTGGGGCCGGGGGAGACCCAGTACTTC
CSVRALGPGETQYF
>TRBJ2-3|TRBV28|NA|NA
TGTGCCAGCAGACCTAGCGCCCCCGAACGTACGCAGTATTTT
CASRPSAPERTQYF
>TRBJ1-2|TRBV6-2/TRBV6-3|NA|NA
TGTGCCAGCAGTGCCCCCGACAGGCTTAACTATGGCTACACCTTC
CASSAPDRLNYGYTF
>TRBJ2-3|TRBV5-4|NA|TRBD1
TGTGCCAGCAGCCCTACAGGGGTCTCAGATACGCAGTATTTT
CASSPTGVSDTQYF
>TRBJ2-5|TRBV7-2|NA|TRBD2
TGTGCCAGCAGCACCGGGGGGGCCGAAAAGACCCAGTACTTC
CASSTGGAEKTQYF
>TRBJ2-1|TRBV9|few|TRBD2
TGTGCCAGCAGCGTAGGAGTCGGCGGGGGGTACTACAATGAGCAGTTCTTC
CASSVGVGGGYYNEQFF